Shown below are 19 T cell receptor beta chains from a single sample sequenced in a study of T cells in Graves' hyperthyroidism and ophthalmopathy. Amplification of TCR beta CDR3 regions used RNA as the template. RT-PCR in the first round (using the HTBI primer set) targeted the TCR CDR3. Using its own MiXCR run on the multiplex PCR reads, TCRdb lists one record per CDR3 protein. The sample lists some 620,000 distinct CDR3 sequences, around 15% occurring once. Sequencing used blood. The source is a woman aged 25 to 39 with Graves' hyperthyroidism.

The chain carries TRBV19 and TRBJ2-7; D may correspond to TRBD1 or TRBD2 (5 bases each). Trimming left V 4 bases short and J 2 bases short, with 12 bases between. Germline V gene data show CDR1 as LNHDA and CDR2 as SQIVND (reference sequence). CDR3 length: 14 residues. In DNA form, the CDR3 reads TGTGCCAGTAGTAAGGGACCGAGACCCTACGAGCAGTACTTC. The encoded protein is CASSKGPRPYEQYF.

This clonotype was seen only a few times. The V and J genes are TRBV9 and TRBJ2-2; either TRBD1 or TRBD2 may supply D (5 bases each). The CDR3 is 14 residues long. Germline CDR1 SGDLS, CDR2 YYNGEE. V lost 2 bases and J lost 7, with 12 bases in between. CDR3 sequence: CASSVFGTDGELFF. The CDR3 DNA reads as TGTGCCAGCAGCGTCTTTGGGACCGACGGGGAGCTGTTTTTT.

The chain joins TRBV6-2 or TRBV6-3 to TRBJ2-1; possible D gene TRBD1, 6 bases. V lost 4 bases to trimming and J lost 5 bases, with 21 bases between them. Germline V gives CDR1 MNHEY, CDR2 SVGEGT. The length of the CDR3 is 17 residues. This CDR3 is CASSSGQWEQLDNEQFF. The DNA for the CDR3 is TGTGCCAGCAGTTCCGGACAGTGGGAACAGCTGGACAATGAGCAGTTCTTC.

This clonotype was seen only a few times. The chain carries TRBV30 and TRBJ2-1, with 8 bases fitting TRBD2. CDR1 GTSNPN and CDR2 SVGIG come from the germline V gene (reference sequence). The CDR3 length is 14 residues. J lost 4 bases, V lost 2 bases, and 4 bases had no gene match. Here the CDR3 reads CAWSPLAVYNEQFF. CDR3 bases: TGTGCCTGGAGTCCACTAGCGGTTTACAATGAGCAGTTCTTC. Variable domain in full (rest from reference TRBV30 and TRBJ2-1): SQTIHQWPATLVQPVGSPLSLECTVEGTSNPNLYWYRQAAGRGLQLLFYSVGIGQISSEVPQNLSASRPQDRQFILSSKKLLLSDSGFYLCAWSPLAVYNEQFFGPGTRLTVL.

Comment on this clonotype: A read error may be the cause here, since a much bigger clone is one base away. The rearrangement uses TRBV2 and TRBJ2-3; TRBD2 matches at 8 bases. Germline CDR1 is SNHLY and CDR2 is FYNNEI. This CDR3 region has 15 residues. CDR3 residues: CASCEAGGYTDTQYF. As DNA, the CDR3 is TGTGCCAGCTGTGAGGCGGGAGGTTACACAGATACGCAGTATTTT.

V usage is TRBV5-6 and J usage is TRBJ2-2; perhaps TRBD1 as D (5 bases). Germline-derived CDR1 and CDR2 are SGHDT and YYEEEE. The CDR3 runs to 15 residues. The V gene lost 2 bases and the J gene lost 0 bases, with 8 bases spanning the gap. CDR3 residues: CASSFRGANTGELFF. DNA of the CDR3: TGTGCCAGCAGCTTTAGGGGCGCGAACACCGGGGAGCTGTTTTTT.

This clonotype came up many times. The chain links TRBV12-3 or TRBV12-4 to TRBJ2-3; D is unclear. This CDR3 has 14 residues. Trimming shortened V by 6 bases and J by 7 bases, and 17 bases separated the two germline ends. The CDR3 coding sequence is TGTGCCAGCAGCCCCCATCCGGCGGAGAATACGCAGTATTTT. Translating gives CASSPHPAENTQYF.

This clonotype was recorded a few times. At one end the junction does not follow the germline gene, possibly because of a read error. J is TRBJ2-1 and V is TRBV10-3; D possibly corresponds to TRBD2 (5 bases). CDR1 is ENHRY, CDR2 SYGVKD, per germline. The CDR3 loop spans 13 amino acids. The CDR3 DNA reads TGTGCCAGCAGTGACTCGAGGGTGAATGAGCAGTTCTTC. Amino acids: CASSDSRVNEQFF.

This clonotype was seen a handful of times. The chain is built from TRBV19 and TRBJ1-5; a weak D match, TRBD1 (5 bases). The CDR3 is 14 residues long. Deletions cut 2 bases from V and 5 bases from J, with 10 bases between. Looked up from germline, CDR1 is LNHDA and CDR2 is SQIVND (reference sequence). CDR3 sequence reads: CASSIWGSDQPQHF. In DNA form, the CDR3 reads TGTGCCAGTAGTATATGGGGGTCCGATCAGCCCCAGCATTTT.

J is TRBJ2-2 and V is TRBV5-1; D remains unclear. The CDR3 sequence is 15 residues long. Germline loops: CDR1 SGHRS, CDR2 YFSETQ. Trimming stripped 2 bases from V and 0 bases from J, with 8 bases between. CDR3 loop: CASSLVASNTGELFF. In nucleotides, the CDR3 is TGCGCCAGCAGCTTAGTAGCCTCGAACACCGGGGAGCTGTTTTTT.

This clonotype was recorded at least ten times. The chain uses TRBV7-8 and TRBJ2-5, with unresolved D. This CDR3 is built from 13 residues. V dropped 8 bases and J dropped 2 bases, with 12 bases sitting between them. Germline loops: CDR1 SGHVS, CDR2 FQNEAQ. The CDR3 sequence is CASHHWQQETQYF. Written as DNA, the CDR3 is TGTGCCAGCCACCATTGGCAGCAAGAGACCCAGTACTTC.

This clonotype has at least ten counts. This chain joins TRBV18 and TRBJ2-7; D is unresolved. The germline gives CDR1 KGHSH, CDR2 LQKENI. Trimming pared 6 bases from V and 3 bases from J, leaving 12 bases between. The CDR3 is 13 amino acids. CDR3 protein: CASSSVESYEQYF. For the CDR3, the DNA is TGTGCCAGCTCCTCAGTCGAAAGCTACGAGCAGTACTTC.

This clonotype was counted at least ten times. This sequence joins TRBV2 and TRBJ2-3, with 8 bases fitting TRBD2. The CDR3 has 18 residues. Germline lookup yields CDR1 SNHLY and CDR2 FYNNEI. The V segment lost 2 bases and the J segment 2 bases; nucleotides outside the gene matches: 12. CDR3 nucleotides: TGTGCCAGCAGTGAACTAAGCGGGAGCTCCGTTTTCACAGATACGCAGTATTTT. Amino acids: CASSELSGSSVFTDTQYF.

This clonotype was seen many times. The chain joins TRBV29-1 to TRBJ1-1; tentative D call: TRBD1 (5 bases). CDR1 SQVTM and CDR2 ANQGSEA come from the germline V gene. This CDR3 has 13 amino acids. V was pared by 4 bases and J by 5 bases, with 14 bases between. CDR3 in amino acids: CSVGAGVGTEAFF. CDR3 bases: TGCAGCGTTGGGGCGGGGGTCGGGACTGAAGCTTTCTTT. Filled out from reference TRBV29-1 and TRBJ1-1, the complete variable domain reads SAVISQKPSRDICQRGTSLTIQCQVDSQVTMMFWYRQQPGQSLTLIATANQGSEATYESGFVIDKFPISRPNLTFSTLTVSNMSPEDSSIYLCSVGAGVGTEAFFGQGTRLTVV.

This clonotype was counted only a few times. The CDR3 coding sequence is TGCAGTGCTAGCTTCCCGGCAGATCAATCATTCACAGATACGCAGTATTTT. Residues: CSASFPADQSFTDTQYF. V is TRBV20-1 and J is TRBJ2-3, with unresolved D. Trimming removed 3 bases at V and 2 bases at J, with 21 bases between. There are 17 residues in the CDR3. Germline V CDR1 and CDR2: DFQATT, SNEGSKA (reference sequence).

This clonotype was counted at least ten times. In nucleotides, the CDR3 is TGCAGCGGTACAGGACAGGAGAAATATGAAGCTTTCTTT. Its translation is CSGTGQEKYEAFF. This chain joins TRBV29-1 and TRBJ1-1; TRBD1 matches at 7 bases. V trimming: 7 bases; J trimming: 7 bases; junction bases outside the gene matches: 12. CDR1 and CDR2 (germline): SQVTM, ANQGSEA. This CDR3 has 13 amino acids.

This clonotype occurred many times. This sequence joins TRBV30 and TRBJ2-2; 9 bases match TRBD1. Trimming cost V 7 bases and J 2 bases; bases outside gene matches: 5. The CDR3 runs to 14 residues. The V gene's germline CDR1 is GTSNPN and CDR2 SVGIG (reference sequence). The CDR3 DNA is TGTGCCTTCCGGGACAGGGTCAACACCGGGGAGCTGTTTTTT. As protein: CAFRDRVNTGELFF.

This clonotype was found a few times. The rearrangement joins TRBV18 to TRBJ2-7; D uncertain. In germline, CDR1 is KGHSH, CDR2 LQKENI. The ends were cut back, 5 bases at V and 5 bases at J, with 13 bases in the middle. The CDR3 is 13 residues long. CDR3 nucleotide sequence: TGTGCCAGCTCAGAAGCCCTGGGCGACGAGCAGTACTTC. It is translated as CASSEALGDEQYF.

This clonotype was counted between two and nine times. In DNA, the CDR3 is TGTGCCAGCAGTTACCCTGGGCTGCGTACCACCGGGGAGCTGTTTTTT. Translation: CASSYPGLRTTGELFF. The genes are TRBV6-2 or TRBV6-3 and TRBJ2-2, with D uncertain. This CDR3 has 16 residues. Trimming left V 2 bases short and J 4 bases short, with 14 bases between. The germline CDR1 and CDR2 sequences are MNHEY and SVGEGT.